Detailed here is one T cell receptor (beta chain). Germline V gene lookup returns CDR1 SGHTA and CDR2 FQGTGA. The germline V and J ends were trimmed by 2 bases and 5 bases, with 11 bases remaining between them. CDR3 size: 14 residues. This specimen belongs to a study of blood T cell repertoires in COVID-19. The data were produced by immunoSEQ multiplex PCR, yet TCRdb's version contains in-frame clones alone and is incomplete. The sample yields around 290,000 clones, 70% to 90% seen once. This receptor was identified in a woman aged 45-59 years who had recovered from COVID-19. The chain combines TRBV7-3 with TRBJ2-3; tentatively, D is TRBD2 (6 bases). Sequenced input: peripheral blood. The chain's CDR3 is CASSLGTFGDTQYF. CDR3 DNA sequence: TGTGCCAGCAGCTTAGGGACTTTCGGAGATACGCAGTATTTT. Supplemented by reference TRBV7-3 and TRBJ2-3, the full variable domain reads GAGVSQTPSNKVTEKGKYVELRCDPISGHTALYWYRQSLGQGPEFLIYFQGTGAADDSGLPNDRFFAVRPEGSVSTLKIQRTERGDSAVYLCASSLGTFGDTQYFGPGTRLTVL.